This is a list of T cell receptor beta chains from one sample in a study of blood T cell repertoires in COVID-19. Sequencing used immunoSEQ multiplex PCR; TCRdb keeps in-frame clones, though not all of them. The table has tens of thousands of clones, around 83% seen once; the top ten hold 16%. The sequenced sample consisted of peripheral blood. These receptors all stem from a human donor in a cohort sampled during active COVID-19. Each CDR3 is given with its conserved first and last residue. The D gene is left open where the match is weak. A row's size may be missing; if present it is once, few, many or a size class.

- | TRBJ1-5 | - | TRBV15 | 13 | TGTGCCACCAGAGGACAGAGCAATCAGCCCCAGCATTTT | CATRGQSNQPQHF
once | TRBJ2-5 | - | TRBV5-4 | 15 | TGTGCCAGCAGCTTGGCCGGGGGGCCCCAAGAGACCCAGTACTTC | CASSLAGGPQETQYF
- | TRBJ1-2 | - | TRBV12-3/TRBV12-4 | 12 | TGTGCCAGCAGTTTAAGACAGGATGGCTACACCTTC | CASSLRQDGYTF
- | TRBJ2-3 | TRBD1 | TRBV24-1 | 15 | TGTGCCACCAGTGACCCAAAGGACAGGGCAGATACGCAGTATTTT | CATSDPKDRADTQYF
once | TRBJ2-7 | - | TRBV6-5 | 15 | TGTGCCAGCAGTTACTCGTCAGGGGCGCCTTACGAGCAGTACTTC | CASSYSSGAPYEQYF
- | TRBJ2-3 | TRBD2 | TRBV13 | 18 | TGTCCCCCCAGCTTACCGGGGACTCGCGGGGGGGGCACAGATACGCAGTATTTT | CPPSLPGTRGGGTDTQYF
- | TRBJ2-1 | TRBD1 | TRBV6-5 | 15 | TGTGCCAGCAGACATGGACAGGGCCCTTACAATGAGCAGTTCTTC | CASRHGQGPYNEQFF
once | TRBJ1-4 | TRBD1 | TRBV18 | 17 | TGTGCCAGCTCACCCCCCGGGACAGTGGCAACTAATGAAAAACTGTTTTTT | CASSPPGTVATNEKLFF
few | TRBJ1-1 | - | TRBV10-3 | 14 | TGTGCCACCCGGGGGGGGGCATTGAACACTGAAGCTTTCTTT | CATRGGALNTEAFF
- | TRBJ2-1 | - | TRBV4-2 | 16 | TGTGCCAGCAGCCAAGATTCGGGAGCAAACTACAATGAGCAGTTCTTC | CASSQDSGANYNEQFF
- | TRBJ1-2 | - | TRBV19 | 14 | TGTGCCAGTAGTATAATGGCAGGGGACTATGGCTACACCTTC | CASSIMAGDYGYTF